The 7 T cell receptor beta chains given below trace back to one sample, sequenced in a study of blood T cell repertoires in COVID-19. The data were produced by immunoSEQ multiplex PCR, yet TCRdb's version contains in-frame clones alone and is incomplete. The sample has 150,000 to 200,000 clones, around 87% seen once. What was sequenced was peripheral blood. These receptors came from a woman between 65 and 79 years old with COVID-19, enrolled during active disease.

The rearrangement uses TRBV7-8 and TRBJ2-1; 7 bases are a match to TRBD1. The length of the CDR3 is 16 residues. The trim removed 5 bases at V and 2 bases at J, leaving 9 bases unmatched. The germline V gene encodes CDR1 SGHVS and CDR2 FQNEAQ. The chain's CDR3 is CASSAETGRTYNEQFF. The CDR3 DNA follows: TGTGCCAGCAGCGCCGAGACAGGGCGAACCTACAATGAGCAGTTCTTC. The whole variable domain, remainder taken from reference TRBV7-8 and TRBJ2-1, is GAGVSQSPRYKVAKRGQDVALRCDPISGHVSLFWYQQALGQGPEFLTYFQNEAQLDKSGLPSDRFFAERPEGSVSTLKIQRTQQEDSAVYLCASSAETGRTYNEQFFGPGTRLTVL.

The CDR3 DNA reads TGTGCCAGCAGAGCGGACGGGAACACTGAAGCTTTCTTT. It translates to CASRADGNTEAFF. This chain uses TRBV28 with TRBJ1-1; D unresolved. Deletions cut 6 bases from V and 1 base from J, with 9 bases between. The length of the CDR3 is 13 residues. Germline CDR1 and CDR2: MDHEN and SYDVKM.

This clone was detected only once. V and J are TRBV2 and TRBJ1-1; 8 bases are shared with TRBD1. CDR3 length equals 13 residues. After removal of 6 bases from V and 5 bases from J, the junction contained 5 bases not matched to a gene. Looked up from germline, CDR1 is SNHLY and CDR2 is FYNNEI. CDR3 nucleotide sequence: TGTGCCAGCAGGCGGACAGGGCAGACTGAAGCTTTCTTT. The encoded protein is CASRRTGQTEAFF.

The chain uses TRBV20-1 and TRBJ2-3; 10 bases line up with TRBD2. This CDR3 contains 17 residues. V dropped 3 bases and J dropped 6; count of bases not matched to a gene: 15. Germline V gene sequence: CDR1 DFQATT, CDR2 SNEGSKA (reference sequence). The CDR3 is CSASTGSASGGLDTQYF. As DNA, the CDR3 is TGCAGTGCTAGTACTGGCTCGGCTAGCGGGGGCCTGGATACGCAGTATTTT.

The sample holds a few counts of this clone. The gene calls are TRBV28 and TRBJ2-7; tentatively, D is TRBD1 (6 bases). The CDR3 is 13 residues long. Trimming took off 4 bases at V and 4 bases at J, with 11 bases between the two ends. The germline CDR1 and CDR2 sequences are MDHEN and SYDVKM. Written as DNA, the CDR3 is TGTGCCAGCAGTTCAACAGGGATTTACGAGCAGTACTTC. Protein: CASSSTGIYEQYF.

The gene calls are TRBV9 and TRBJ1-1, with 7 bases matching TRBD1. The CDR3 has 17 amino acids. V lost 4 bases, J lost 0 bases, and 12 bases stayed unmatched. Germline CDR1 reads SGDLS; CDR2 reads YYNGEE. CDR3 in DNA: TGTGCCAGCAGCAAACATGGTGAGGGGGCCTTGAACACTGAAGCTTTCTTT. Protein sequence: CASSKHGEGALNTEAFF.

The CDR3 DNA reads as TGTGCCAGCAGCCGTCAGAGACTAGATGACAATGAGCAGTTCTTC. Its translation is CASSRQRLDDNEQFF. The rearrangement links TRBV14 to TRBJ2-1, with TRBD2 as a possible D gene (6 bases). The CDR3 length is 15 residues. CDR1 is SGHDN, CDR2 FVKESK, per germline. V dropped 4 bases and J dropped 5 bases, with 15 bases sitting between them.